The source of this TCR beta chain is a study of beta chain features in type 1 diabetes. Study information: The patient and healthy donor groups were comparable for age, gender and cell yields. Study results and limitations: Shortening that was moderate but significant affected the TCRB CDR3s of Type 1 diabetes patients in all four CD4+ subsets. In the patient group, naive, central memory and Treg TCRB repertoires seemed more alike than in the healthy donor group.

Expressed TCRB transcripts were sequenced, since all the RNA that had been isolated was reverse transcribed. Reads from naive, central memory and regulatory T cell samples averaged about 3.3 million. Method: immunoSEQ multiplex PCR; TCRdb's copy keeps in-frame clones and lacks some. The table includes roughly 280,000 clones, around 24% detected once. Trimming took off 5 bases at V and 10 bases at J, with 11 bases between the two ends. Germline loops: CDR1 MDHEN, CDR2 SYDVKM. The CDR3 is 11 amino acids. With regard to this clone: The antigen is not known.

The chain is built from TRBV28 and TRBJ1-1, with D possibly TRBD1 on 5 matching bases. Sequencing used naive CD4+ T cells from blood. The clonotype originates from a woman in her thirties with type 1 diabetes. The CDR3 nucleotides read TGTGCCAGCAGTGCCGCCGACAGAGCTTTCTTT. Amino acids: CASSAADRAFF.